Listed here are 6 T cell receptor beta chains from one sample, sequenced in a study of T cell repertoires in cytomegalovirus infection. Antigen specificity for these receptors is unknown. TCRdb reanalysed the reads using MiXCR and keeps one entry per CDR3 protein. The data show some 920,000 distinct CDR3 sequences, around 29% seen once. This specimen consisted of cultured CD8+ T cells from PBMCs, obtained from culture after CMV antigen stimulation. These TCRs come from a human donor in good health (CMV status not recorded). Some clones in this sample may be carry-over from other donors' samples.

For this clonotype: A much larger clone lies a single base off, so this may be a read error. The CDR3 here is CASSFTGWGQENSPFHF. In DNA form, the CDR3 reads TGTGCCAGCAGCTTTACCGGCTGGGGGCAGGAAAATTCACCCTTCCACTTT. The rearrangement joins TRBV7-4 to TRBJ1-6; D possibly corresponds to TRBD1 (6 bases). Germline CDR1 is SGHVT and CDR2 is SQSDAQ. The CDR3 consists of 17 residues. The full variable domain, completed using reference TRBV7-4 and TRBJ1-6, is GAGVSQSPRYKVAKRGRDVALRCDSISGHVTLYWYRQTLGQGSEVLTYSQSDAQRDKSGRPSGRFSAERPERSVSTLKIQRTEQGDSAVYLCASSFTGWGQENSPFHFGNGTRLTVT.

The chain carries TRBV27 and TRBJ2-3; 13 nucleotides match TRBD2. Germline CDR1 MNHEY, CDR2 SMNVEV (reference sequence). The ends lost 6 bases at V and 5 bases at J; junction bases unmatched: 8. The CDR3 is 16 amino acids. CDR3 DNA sequence: TGTGCCAGCAGCTGGGGACTAGCGGGGTTGGGAGATACGCAGTATTTT. Translation gives CASSWGLAGLGDTQYF.

The chain employs TRBV5-1 and TRBJ1-1, with D possibly TRBD1 on 6 matching bases. Germline V gene data show CDR1 as SGHRS and CDR2 as YFSETQ. The CDR3 extends over 14 amino acids. V gave up 5 bases and J gave up 3 bases, with 14 bases separating them. The CDR3 loop reads CASSFLRGDTEAFF. CDR3 nucleotide sequence: TGCGCCAGCAGTTTTCTCAGGGGCGACACTGAAGCTTTCTTT.

This clonotype was recorded at least ten times. J is TRBJ1-1 and V is TRBV4-1; no clear D. This CDR3 is built from 15 residues. V dropped 0 bases and J dropped 0 bases, with 8 bases sitting between them. CDR1 and CDR2 from the germline V gene are MGHRA and YSYEKL. The CDR3, as DNA: TGCGCCAGCAGCCAAGAGGTACAGCTGAACACTGAAGCTTTCTTT. Its translation is CASSQEVQLNTEAFF.

This clonotype was detected a few times. The chain links TRBV19 to TRBJ2-3, with TRBD2 matching 8 bases. CDR1 is LNHDA, CDR2 SQIVND, per germline (reference sequence). V shed 1 base and J 5 bases; nucleotides not matched to a gene: 5. The CDR3 is 15 amino acids. In DNA form, the CDR3 reads TGTGCCAGTAGTATAGGGCGCCTAGCGGGAGATACGCAGTATTTT. Amino acid sequence: CASSIGRLAGDTQYF.

The chain has TRBV27 and TRBJ2-3; the D gene is possibly TRBD1 (5 bases). This CDR3 is 15 amino acids long. The germline V gene encodes CDR1 MNHEY and CDR2 SMNVEV (reference sequence). The germline V and J ends were trimmed by 3 bases and 0 bases, with 10 bases remaining between them. Here the CDR3 reads CASSFQGLSTDTQYF. Written as DNA, the CDR3 is TGTGCCAGCAGTTTCCAGGGCCTGAGCACAGATACGCAGTATTTT.